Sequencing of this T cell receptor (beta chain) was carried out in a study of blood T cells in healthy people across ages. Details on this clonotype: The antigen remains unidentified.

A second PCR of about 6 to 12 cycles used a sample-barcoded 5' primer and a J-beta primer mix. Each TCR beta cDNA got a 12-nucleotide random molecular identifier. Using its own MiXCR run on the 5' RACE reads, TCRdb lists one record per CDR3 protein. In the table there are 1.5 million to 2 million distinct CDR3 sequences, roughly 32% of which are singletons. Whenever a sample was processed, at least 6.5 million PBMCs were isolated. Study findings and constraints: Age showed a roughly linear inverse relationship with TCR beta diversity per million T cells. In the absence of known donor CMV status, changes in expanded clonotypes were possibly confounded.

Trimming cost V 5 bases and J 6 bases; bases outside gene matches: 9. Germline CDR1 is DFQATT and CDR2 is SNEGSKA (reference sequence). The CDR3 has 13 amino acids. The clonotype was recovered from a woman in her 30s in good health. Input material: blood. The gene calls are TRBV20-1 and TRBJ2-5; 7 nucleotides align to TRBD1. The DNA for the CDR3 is TGCAGTGCTTTTGCCGACAGGGTGAAGACCCAGTACTTC. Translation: CSAFADRVKTQYF.